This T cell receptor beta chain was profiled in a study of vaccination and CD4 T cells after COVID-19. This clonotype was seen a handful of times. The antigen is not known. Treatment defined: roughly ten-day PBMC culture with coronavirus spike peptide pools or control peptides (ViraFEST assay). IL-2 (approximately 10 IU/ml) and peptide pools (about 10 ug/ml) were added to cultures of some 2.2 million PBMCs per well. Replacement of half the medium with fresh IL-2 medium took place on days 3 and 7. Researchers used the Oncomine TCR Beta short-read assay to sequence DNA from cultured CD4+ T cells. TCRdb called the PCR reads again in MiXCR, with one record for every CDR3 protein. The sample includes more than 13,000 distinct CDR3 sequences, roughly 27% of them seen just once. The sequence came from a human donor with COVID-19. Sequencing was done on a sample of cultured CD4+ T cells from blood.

This CDR3 reads CSARVGGRGAYEQYF. The CDR3 DNA reads TGCAGTGCTAGAGTAGGAGGCCGGGGTGCCTACGAGCAGTACTTC. The chain joins TRBV20-1 to TRBJ2-7; TRBD2 is a possible D gene (5 bases). V lost 1 base and J 2 bases, leaving 15 bases between the germline ends. CDR3 length: 15 amino acids. Germline CDR1 is DFQATT and CDR2 is SNEGSKA (reference sequence).